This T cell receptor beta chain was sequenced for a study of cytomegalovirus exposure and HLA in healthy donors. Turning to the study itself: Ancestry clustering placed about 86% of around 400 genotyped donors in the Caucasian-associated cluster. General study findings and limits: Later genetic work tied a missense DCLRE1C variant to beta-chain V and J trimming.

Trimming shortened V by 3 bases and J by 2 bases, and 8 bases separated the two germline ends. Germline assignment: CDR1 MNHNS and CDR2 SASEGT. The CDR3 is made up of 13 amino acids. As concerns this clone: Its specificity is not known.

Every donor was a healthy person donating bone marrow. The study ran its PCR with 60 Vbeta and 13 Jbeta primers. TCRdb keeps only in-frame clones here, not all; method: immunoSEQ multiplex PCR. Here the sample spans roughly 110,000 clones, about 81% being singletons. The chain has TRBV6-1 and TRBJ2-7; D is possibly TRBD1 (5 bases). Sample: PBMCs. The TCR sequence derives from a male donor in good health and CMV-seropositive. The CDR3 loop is CASSEAGPYEQYF. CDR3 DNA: TGTGCCAGCAGTGAGGCAGGGCCCTACGAGCAGTACTTC.